This T cell receptor (beta chain) was obtained from a study of blood T cell repertoires in COVID-19. Across the whole study: Samples came from the United States, Italy and Spain, spanning acute and convalescent COVID-19. Nucleic acid was either cDNA or gDNA, and it came from T cells, B-cell-depleted T cells, or PBMCs.

CDR3 size: 13 residues. CDR1 and CDR2 (germline): MNHEY, SMNVEV (reference sequence). V shed 5 bases, J shed 4 bases, and the junction held 4 bases outside the gene matches. In the original analysis: Reference gene primer amplification gave estimated nucleated cell counts. TCRdb keeps only in-frame clones here, not all; method: immunoSEQ multiplex PCR. V and J calls plus clone size are reproduced from that table; the DNA served to infer D and trimming. The profile shows roughly 190,000 clones, 88% of them singletons. V usage is TRBV27 and J usage is TRBJ1-2, with 7 positions matching TRBD1. Sequencing used peripheral blood. The receptor was isolated from a man in his forties with active or convalescent COVID-19. The CDR3 DNA follows: TGTGCCAGCAGTGACCGGGACAGCTATGGCTACACCTTC. It codes for CASSDRDSYGYTF.